This entry lists 32 T cell receptor beta chains sequenced from one sample in a study of OX40 agonist ivuxolimab in advanced cancers. Some clones are missing from TCRdb's copy, which holds only in-frame ones; the method was immunoSEQ multiplex PCR. The sample holds 65,000 to 85,000 clones; around four fifths are singletons and the top ten take roughly 2%. The material sequenced was CD4+ or CD8+ T cells sorted from blood, taken in a trial of the OX40 agonist ivuxolimab. The receptors derive from an adult with an advanced solid tumor such as melanoma, head and neck, liver or kidney cancer.

This sequence joins TRBV28 and TRBJ1-5; D is possibly TRBD1 (5 bases). V lost 7 bases, J lost 0 bases, and 16 bases lay in between. This CDR3 comprises 16 residues. In germline, CDR1 is MDHEN, CDR2 SYDVKM. CDR3 nucleotide sequence: TGTGCCAGCACCTACCAGGGTCAAAATAGCAATCAGCCCCAGCATTTT. It encodes CASTYQGQNSNQPQHF.

The CDR3 DNA reads TGCAGTGCCGCATACCACGATGAGCAGTTCTTC. Translation gives CSAAYHDEQFF. V usage is TRBV20-1 and J usage is TRBJ2-1; D is uncertain. This CDR3 has 11 residues. The V and J ends lost 6 bases and 8 bases respectively, with 11 bases between them. Germline V lookup: CDR1 DFQATT, CDR2 SNEGSKA (reference sequence).

This clone occurred once. CDR3 DNA: TGTGCCAGCAGCCCGGGGACAGCCAGGCCAGACACCGGGGAGCTGTTTTTT. Translating gives CASSPGTARPDTGELFF. This rearrangement joins TRBV5-4 to TRBJ2-2; 7 nucleotides match TRBD1. This CDR3 comprises 17 residues. J was trimmed by 3 bases and V by 4 bases; bases with no gene match: 12. Germline CDR1 and CDR2: SGHNT and YYREEE (reference sequence).

This sequence joins TRBV28 and TRBJ2-3; D unresolved. V was clipped by 3 bases and J by 5 bases, with 3 bases between them. Germline V gene sequence: CDR1 MDHEN, CDR2 SYDVKM. This CDR3 spans 11 amino acids. CDR3 nucleotide sequence: TGTGCCAGCAGTTTCATAGATACGCAGTATTTT. It translates to CASSFIDTQYF.

In its sample, this clone was seen once. The chain employs TRBV7-6 and TRBJ2-1; 14 bases align to TRBD2. Germline CDR1 SGHVS, CDR2 FNYEAQ. Trimming cost V 4 bases and J 10 bases; bases outside gene matches: 3. The CDR3 totals 14 residues. The CDR3 DNA reads TGTGCCAGCAGCTCCCGACTAGCGGGGGGGGAGCAGTTCTTC. Translation gives CASSSRLAGGEQFF.

CDR3 bases: TGTGCCAGCAGCCAAGAGGTGTTAGCGGGAGGGTCCGGGGAGCTGTTTTTT. Its translation is CASSQEVLAGGSGELFF. The chain links TRBV4-2 to TRBJ2-2; 11 bases are shared with TRBD2. The J segment lost 6 bases and the V segment lost 0 bases, leaving 6 bases of the junction unmatched. The CDR3 has 17 residues. Germline V gene lookup returns CDR1 LGHNA and CDR2 YNFKEQ.

This clone was seen more than once but under ten times. The chain carries TRBV25-1 and TRBJ2-4, with TRBD2 identical over 8 bases. Germline loops: CDR1 MGHDK, CDR2 SYGVNS. Unmatched junction bases numbered 3, after V lost 2 bases and J lost 0 bases. The CDR3 covers 16 residues. The CDR3 DNA sequence: TGTGCCAGCAGTGAAGCGGGGGGCCTAGCCAAAAACATTCAGTACTTC. Translating it yields CASSEAGGLAKNIQYF.

The CDR3 is CAWSANGRNTEAFF. CDR3 nucleotide sequence: TGTGCCTGGAGTGCCAACGGACGGAACACTGAAGCTTTCTTT. V usage is TRBV30 and J usage is TRBJ1-1; D remains ambiguous. Germline V gene sequence: CDR1 GTSNPN, CDR2 SVGIG (reference sequence). V lost 1 base and J lost 1, with 10 bases in between. This CDR3 has 14 residues.

CDR3 residues: CASSLRGAGGGEKLFF. The DNA of the CDR3 is TGTGCCAGCAGCCTCCGGGGCGCCGGCGGTGGTGAAAAACTGTTTTTT. The gene calls are TRBV7-2 and TRBJ1-4; possible D gene TRBD1, 5 bases. V was trimmed by 5 bases and J by 7 bases, leaving 20 bases between them. CDR1 is SGHTA, CDR2 FQGNSA, per germline. The CDR3 sequence is 16 residues long.

This chain links TRBV28 with TRBJ1-2; 7 nucleotides match TRBD1. This CDR3 contains 14 residues. Looked up from germline, CDR1 is MDHEN and CDR2 is SYDVKM. V dropped 3 bases and J dropped 4; count of bases not matched to a gene: 5. CDR3 protein: CASSFGRGSYGYTF. CDR3 in DNA: TGTGCCAGCAGTTTCGGCAGGGGGTCCTATGGCTACACCTTC.

The chain is built from TRBV6-6 and TRBJ2-7; weak D call: TRBD2 (7 bases). Trimming left V 6 bases short and J 5 bases short, with 17 bases between. The CDR3 consists of 14 residues. CDR1 and CDR2 from the germline V gene are MNHNY and SVGAGI (reference sequence). The CDR3 DNA follows: TGTGCCAGCAGGGGGGGAGGGGGAGTCAACGAGCAGTACTTC. This codes for CASRGGGGVNEQYF.

There are a few counts of this clone. The V gene is TRBV6-1, the J gene TRBJ2-7; 9 nucleotides match TRBD1. V was clipped by 2 bases and J by 3 bases; unmatched bases: 2. CDR1 and CDR2 from the germline V gene are MNHNS and SASEGT. The CDR3 totals 14 residues. For the CDR3, the DNA is TGTGCCAGCAGTGAACCGGGACAGGGCTACGAGCAGTACTTC. Translation: CASSEPGQGYEQYF.

The gene calls are TRBV5-4 and TRBJ2-1; 14 nucleotides line up with TRBD2. CDR1 and CDR2 (germline): SGHNT, YYREEE (reference sequence). V gave up 6 bases and J gave up 0 bases; unmatched junction bases: 11. This CDR3 has 19 amino acids. The CDR3 sequence: CASTRKGLAGAISYNEQFF. As DNA, the CDR3 is TGTGCCAGCACCCGCAAGGGACTAGCGGGAGCTATCTCCTACAATGAGCAGTTCTTC. The full variable domain, in which reference TRBV5-4 and TRBJ2-1 provide the parts outside the CDR3, is ETGVTQSPTHLIKTRGQQVTLRCSSQSGHNTVSWYQQALGQGPQFIFQYYREEENGRGNFPPRFSGLQFPNYSSELNVNALELDDSALYLCASTRKGLAGAISYNEQFFGPGTRLTVL.

Only a few counts were recorded for this clone. The genes are TRBV19 and TRBJ1-1; D is unclear. This CDR3 comprises 14 residues. With 5 bases removed from V and 4 bases from J, the gap between germline ends came to 14 bases. Germline V gives CDR1 LNHDA, CDR2 SQIVND (reference sequence). The CDR3 sequence: CASSPGPSGTEAFF. CDR3 coding DNA: TGTGCCAGTAGTCCCGGGCCGAGCGGCACTGAAGCTTTCTTT.

This clone was found once. The rearrangement links TRBV5-1 to TRBJ2-7; maybe TRBD2 (6 bases). V lost 6 bases and J 2 bases, leaving 12 bases between the germline ends. CDR3 length equals 13 residues. The germline gives CDR1 SGHRS, CDR2 YFSETQ. The CDR3: CASTPGGTYEQYF. CDR3 nucleotides: TGCGCCAGCACCCCCGGCGGGACCTACGAGCAGTACTTC.

The J gene is TRBJ1-1, the V gene TRBV28; possibly TRBD1 for D (6 bases). V lost 7 bases and J lost 1, with 13 bases in between. The CDR3 runs 14 residues. The germline V gene encodes CDR1 MDHEN and CDR2 SYDVKM. CDR3 sequence reads: CASIRVRGNTEAFF. The CDR3 DNA sequence: TGTGCCAGCATTAGGGTCAGGGGGAACACTGAAGCTTTCTTT.

This rearrangement joins TRBV29-1 to TRBJ1-1, with a weak D call TRBD1 (5 bases). Germline V gene sequence: CDR1 SQVTM, CDR2 ANQGSEA. The CDR3 sequence is 15 residues long. Trimming pared 6 bases from V and 2 bases from J, leaving 19 bases between. CDR3 loop: CSVEGRGPSNTEAFF. In nucleotides, the CDR3 is TGCAGCGTCGAGGGGAGAGGGCCTTCAAACACTGAAGCTTTCTTT.

J is TRBJ2-3 and V is TRBV19, with TRBD2 matching over 8 bases. Trimming took 6 bases from V and 2 from J; bases not matched to a gene: 1. The CDR3 loop spans 13 amino acids. Germline V gives CDR1 LNHDA, CDR2 SQIVND (reference sequence). The CDR3 here is CASSGRVTDTQYF. The CDR3 coding sequence is TGTGCCAGTAGCGGGAGGGTCACAGATACGCAGTATTTT.

V gene TRBV7-3 combines with J gene TRBJ2-2, with D perhaps matching TRBD1 or TRBD2 (5 bases each). Deletions cut 5 bases from V and 0 bases from J, with 10 bases between. Germline CDR1 reads SGHTA; CDR2 reads FQGTGA. This CDR3 is built from 15 residues. CDR3 in amino acids: CASSPGRSNTGELFF. In nucleotides, the CDR3 is TGTGCCAGCAGCCCGGGACGTTCGAACACCGGGGAGCTGTTTTTT.

The genes are TRBV5-1 and TRBJ2-7; 7 nucleotides match TRBD2. Trimming at V came to 0 bases and at J to 7 bases, leaving 1 base not matched to a gene. Germline CDR1 is SGHRS and CDR2 is YFSETQ. The CDR3 consists of 12 residues. Written as DNA, the CDR3 is TGCGCCAGCAGCTTGGGCGGGGGAGAGCAGTACTTC. As protein: CASSLGGGEQYF.

The chain has TRBV7-9 and TRBJ2-1; D call uncertain. Deletions cut 1 base from V and 7 bases from J, with 8 bases between. Per germline, CDR1 SEHNR and CDR2 FQNEAQ (reference sequence). This CDR3 is 13 amino acids long. For the CDR3, the DNA is TGTGCCAGCAGCTTAGTTTTGGGGAATGAGCAGTTCTTC. It translates to CASSLVLGNEQFF.

The CDR3 DNA reads as TGTGCCAGCAGTTACTCATGGGGACAAAGGGGCGAGCAGTACTTC. This codes for CASSYSWGQRGEQYF. The gene calls are TRBV6-6 and TRBJ2-7; D perhaps matches TRBD1 (6 bases). Germline CDR1 and CDR2: MNHNY and SVGAGI (reference sequence). Trimming took off 0 bases at V and 6 bases at J, with 15 bases between the two ends. The CDR3 extends over 15 amino acids.

This chain uses TRBV7-9 with TRBJ2-7; D gene ambiguous. V lost 5 bases to trimming and J lost 0 bases, with 14 bases between them. The germline CDR1 and CDR2 sequences are SEHNR and FQNEAQ (reference sequence). This CDR3 comprises 15 residues. CDR3 residues: CASSPVLSASYEQYF. In DNA, the CDR3 is TGTGCCAGCAGCCCCGTGTTAAGCGCCTCCTACGAGCAGTACTTC. Complete variable domain (other parts from reference TRBV7-9 and TRBJ2-7): DTGVSQNPRHKITKRGQNVTFRCDPISEHNRLYWYRQTLGQGPEFLTYFQNEAQLEKSRLLSDRFSAERPKGSFSTLEIQRTEQGDSAMYLCASSPVLSASYEQYFGPGTRLTVT.

This chain uses TRBV11-2 with TRBJ2-5, with D possibly matching TRBD1 (6 bases). The DNA end lines up better with TRBJ2-7; the J call may be wrong. Per the germline V gene, CDR1 is SGHAT and CDR2 is FQNNGV. CDR3 length: 12 amino acids. The CDR3 nucleotides read TGTGCCAGCAGCTCGCAGGGGCCCGAGCAGTACTTC. This sequence encodes CASSSQGPEQYF.

This rearrangement joins TRBV21-1 to TRBJ2-1; the table's D call of TRBD2 was not tested on the DNA. TRBV21-1 is a documented pseudogene. The CDR3 sequence is 17 residues long. This chain's CDR3 is CASSKRLRRLAGTEQFF. CDR3 coding DNA: TGTGCCAGCAGCAAAAGGCTCCGGCGACTAGCGGGTACTGAGCAGTTCTTC.

The chain employs TRBV28 and TRBJ2-7; 11 positions match TRBD1. This CDR3 comprises 15 residues. The junction had 6 bases not matched to a gene; V was cut back by 5 bases and J by 3 bases. Germline lookup yields CDR1 MDHEN and CDR2 SYDVKM. The CDR3 DNA is TGTGCCAGCAGTGGACAGGGGGCAATCGTCTACGAGCAGTACTTC. Its protein product is CASSGQGAIVYEQYF.

The chain has TRBV7-9 and TRBJ2-6; 7 bases map to TRBD2. This CDR3 contains 19 residues. Looked up from germline, CDR1 is SEHNR and CDR2 is FQNEAQ (reference sequence). After removal of 5 bases from V and 2 bases from J, the junction contained 15 bases not matched to a gene. The CDR3 DNA reads TGTGCCAGCAGCCCCCCGAGAGGAGGCGGGGGAACTGGGGCCAACGTCCTGACTTTC. It encodes CASSPPRGGGGTGANVLTF.

This clone was detected only a few times. CDR3 DNA sequence: TGTGCCAGCAGCGCTGGGACAGGGCGGAATCAGCCCCAGCATTTT. This codes for CASSAGTGRNQPQHF. This sequence joins TRBV7-6 and TRBJ1-5; 9 bases are shared with TRBD1. V shed 5 bases, J shed 4 bases, and the junction held 6 bases outside the gene matches. Germline V lookup: CDR1 SGHVS, CDR2 FNYEAQ. The CDR3 is 15 residues long.

The gene calls are TRBV28 and TRBJ2-5; a possible D gene is TRBD2 (5 bases). Looked up from germline, CDR1 is MDHEN and CDR2 is SYDVKM. Deletions cut 5 bases from V and 13 bases from J, with 17 bases between. CDR3 size: 12 residues. CDR3 nucleotides: TGTGCCAGCAGTCTGCGGTCGGGGTACTGGTACTTC. This sequence encodes CASSLRSGYWYF.

The rearrangement joins TRBV6-1 to TRBJ1-1; D unresolved. The ends were cut back, 8 bases at V and 3 bases at J, with 13 bases in the middle. Germline CDR1 MNHNS, CDR2 SASEGT. This CDR3 contains 13 residues. CDR3 DNA: TGTGCCAGCGCTGCTTCGCGGGACACTGAAGCTTTCTTT. It specifies CASAASRDTEAFF.

This rearrangement joins TRBV9 to TRBJ2-5; tentative D call: TRBD2 (5 bases). This CDR3 region has 12 residues. The germline gives CDR1 SGDLS, CDR2 YYNGEE. V lost 3 bases and J 5 bases, leaving 8 bases between the germline ends. The CDR3 DNA follows: TGTGCCAGCAGCGGGACTTCCGAGACCCAGTACTTC. Translated: CASSGTSETQYF.

V is TRBV5-1 and J is TRBJ1-3; D may be TRBD1 (6 bases). The CDR3 covers 13 residues. Per germline, CDR1 SGHRS and CDR2 YFSETQ. The ends were cut back, 4 bases at V and 3 bases at J, with 8 bases in the middle. The CDR3 protein is CASSPRGGNTIYF. The DNA of the CDR3 is TGCGCCAGCAGCCCCAGGGGTGGAAACACCATATATTTT.